The 8 T cell receptor beta chains in this list originate from one sample, sequenced in a study of graft-versus-host responses after intestinal transplantation. Processed graft tissue released its intraepithelial and lamina propria lymphocytes. Sequenced by immunoSEQ multiplex PCR; TCRdb stores in-frame clones only, minus some. Of more than 9,500 clones listed, 60% to 75% were seen once; the top ten hold 4% to 5.5%. The sample here was ileum tissue, taken 142 days after intestinal transplantation. The receptors come from a human patient who received an intestinal transplant, so some T cells may come from the graft donor.

As regards this clone: In the same sample, other DNA sequences code for this CDR3. This chain joins TRBV2 and TRBJ1-3; 7 bases line up with TRBD1. Germline loops: CDR1 SNHLY, CDR2 FYNNEI. CDR3 length: 14 residues. Unmatched junction bases numbered 7, after V lost 8 bases and J lost 3 bases. The CDR3 region has the DNA TGTGCCAGCTCCCGGGACAGCAGTGGAAACACCATATATTTT. It specifies CASSRDSSGNTIYF.

The V call is TRBV7-3, the J call TRBJ1-5; 8 bases match TRBD1. This CDR3 contains 16 residues. J lost 2 bases, V lost 4 bases, and 7 bases had no gene match. Germline V gene sequence: CDR1 SGHTA, CDR2 FQGTGA. CDR3 nucleotide sequence: TGTGCCAGCAGCTCCCTCACGGGACAGGGCAATCAGCCCCAGCATTTT. Protein: CASSSLTGQGNQPQHF.

The rearrangement uses TRBV13 and TRBJ1-2, with TRBD1 as a possible D gene (6 bases). The CDR3 contains 15 residues. V was cut by 5 bases and J by 2 bases, with 15 bases left in between. From germline, CDR1 is PRHDT and CDR2 FYEKMQ (reference sequence). CDR3 residues: CASSPSRQGNYGYTF. Written as DNA, the CDR3 is TGTGCCAGCAGCCCTTCCCGGCAGGGGAACTATGGCTACACCTTC.

The chain uses TRBV11-2 and TRBJ2-7; the D gene is possibly TRBD1 (5 bases). This CDR3 spans 12 amino acids. CDR1 and CDR2 (germline): SGHAT, FQNNGV. V gave up 2 bases and J gave up 6 bases, with 8 bases separating them. CDR3: CASSLLGLEQYF. The DNA for the CDR3 is TGTGCCAGCAGCTTATTGGGGCTCGAGCAGTACTTC.

The genes are TRBV7-8 and TRBJ2-7; tentatively, D is TRBD1 (6 bases). V was pared by 3 bases and J by 4 bases, with 22 bases between. The CDR3 length is 17 residues. CDR1 and CDR2 from the germline V gene are SGHVS and FQNEAQ. CDR3 sequence reads: CASSFGAKTGKFYEQYF. The CDR3 region has the DNA TGTGCCAGCAGCTTCGGAGCTAAAACAGGGAAGTTTTACGAGCAGTACTTC.

The genes are TRBV2 and TRBJ2-5, with 7 nucleotides matching TRBD2. Trimming cost V 4 bases and J 4 bases; bases outside gene matches: 9. This CDR3 has 15 residues. Germline V CDR1 and CDR2: SNHLY, FYNNEI. For the CDR3, the DNA is TGTGCCAGCAGTGGCCCGCGGGGGATAGGAGAGACCCAGTACTTC. It specifies CASSGPRGIGETQYF.

The sample holds one count of this clone. The chain joins TRBV4-3 to TRBJ2-3; no reliable D call. The germline V and J ends were trimmed by 0 bases and 1 base, with 11 bases remaining between them. This CDR3 spans 16 amino acids. The germline V gene encodes CDR1 LGHNA and CDR2 YSLEER. The CDR3 region has the DNA TGCGCCAGCAGCCAAGATTCCACTCCCGGCACAGATACGCAGTATTTT. Protein: CASSQDSTPGTDTQYF.

The rearrangement joins TRBV5-4 to TRBJ2-1, with TRBD2 identical over 8 bases. The CDR3 consists of 16 residues. After removal of 5 bases from V and 6 bases from J, the junction contained 13 bases not matched to a gene. CDR1 and CDR2 (germline): SGHNT, YYREEE (reference sequence). Written as DNA, the CDR3 is TGTGCCAGCAGTCTGGCCGCGGGAGGAGACCCCAATGAGCAGTTCTTC. This sequence encodes CASSLAAGGDPNEQFF.